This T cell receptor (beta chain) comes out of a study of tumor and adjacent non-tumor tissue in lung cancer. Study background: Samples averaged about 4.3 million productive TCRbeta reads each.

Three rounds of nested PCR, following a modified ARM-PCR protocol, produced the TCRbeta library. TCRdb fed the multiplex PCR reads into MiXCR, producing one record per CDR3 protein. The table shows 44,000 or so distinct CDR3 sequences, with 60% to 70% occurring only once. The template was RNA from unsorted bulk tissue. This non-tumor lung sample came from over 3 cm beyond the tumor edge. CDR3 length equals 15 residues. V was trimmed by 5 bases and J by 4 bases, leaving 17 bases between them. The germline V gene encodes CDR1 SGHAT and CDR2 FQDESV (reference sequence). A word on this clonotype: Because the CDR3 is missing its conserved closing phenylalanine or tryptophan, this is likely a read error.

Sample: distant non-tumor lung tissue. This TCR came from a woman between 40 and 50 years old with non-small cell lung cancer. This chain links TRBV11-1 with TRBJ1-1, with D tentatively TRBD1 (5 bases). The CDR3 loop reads CASSLAGQGITEAFL. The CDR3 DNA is TGTGCCAGCAGCCTTGCGGGGCAGGGAATCACTGAAGCTTTCCTT.